This TCR beta chain was captured in a study of OX40 agonist ivuxolimab in advanced cancers. On the study more broadly: Ivuxolimab was delivered to patients intravenously every 2 weeks at doses spanning 0.01 to 10 mg/kg. Cohort: more than 75% men, mean age about 62, aged roughly 20 to 79.

In regard to this clone: Its antigen is currently unknown.

Measured with immunoSEQ multiplex PCR; TCRdb has only the in-frame clones, and not every one. The sample consists of tens of thousands of clones, roughly 80% of them appearing once. The CDR3 runs 14 residues. Germline V gene data show CDR1 as LNHDA and CDR2 as SQIVND (reference sequence). V lost 6 bases and J lost 8, with 17 bases in between. Study-level results: The study found that CD8+ T cells averaged more expanded clones than CD4+.

This chain uses TRBV19 with TRBJ1-3, with D tentatively TRBD1 (5 bases). This material consisted of CD4+ or CD8+ T cells sorted from blood, taken in a trial of the OX40 agonist ivuxolimab. The receptor's source is an adult with an advanced solid tumor such as melanoma, head and neck, liver or kidney cancer. Written as DNA, the CDR3 is TGTGCCAGTAGCGTTCCCCAGGGTTGGGACACCATATATTTT. This codes for CASSVPQGWDTIYF.